These T cell receptor beta chains were read from a single sample in a study of blood T cells in healthy people across ages. Via MiXCR, TCRdb re-called the 5' RACE reads, giving one row per CDR3 protein. This sample yields about 1.5 million distinct CDR3 sequences, of which roughly 40% are seen a single time; roughly 7.9% belongs to the top ten. The sample was blood. These receptors all come from a woman aged 18-35 years in good health. Both conserved end residues are part of each CDR3. The order of the fields is V gene, J gene, D gene, clone size, CDR3 protein, CDR3 DNA. D genes are given only for firm matches. Size tells how often a clone was seen (once, few, many) or the class of an expanded clone, and some rows leave it out.

TRBV5-1	TRBJ1-6	TRBD1	.	CASRPDRGNSPLHF	TGCGCCAGCAGGCCGGACAGGGGAAATTCACCCCTCCACTTT
TRBV20-1	TRBJ1-6	.	.	CSASRGLESPLHF	TGCAGTGCTAGTAGGGGTTTGGAGTCACCCCTCCACTTT
TRBV4-1	TRBJ2-1	TRBD2	many	CASSQDRGRTSGSYEQFF	TGCGCCAGCAGCCAAGACAGGGGTAGGACTAGCGGGAGTTATGAGCAGTTCTTC
TRBV15	TRBJ1-4	.	.	CATGKTAFGATNEKLFF	TGTGCCACCGGCAAGACGGCATTCGGGGCAACTAATGAAAAACTGTTTTTT
TRBV12-3/TRBV12-4	TRBJ1-2	.	.	CASSFFSATPSYGYTF	TGTGCCAGCAGTTTTTTTTCAGCGACCCCCTCCTATGGCTACACCTTC
TRBV20-1	TRBJ2-3	.	few	CSARDGRGTDTQYF	TGCAGTGCTAGAGATGGAAGGGGTACAGATACGCAGTATTTT
TRBV5-1	TRBJ1-5	.	.	CASSLVGFSNQPQHF	TGCGCCAGCAGCTTGGTGGGATTTAGCAATCAGCCCCAGCATTTT
TRBV20-1	TRBJ2-1	TRBD1	.	CSPGQGFNEQFF	TGCAGCCCGGGACAGGGGTTCAATGAGCAGTTCTTC
TRBV15	TRBJ2-3	TRBD2	.	CATSSPGLAGPQALYGTDTQYF	TGTGCCACCAGCAGCCCGGGACTAGCGGGCCCCCAAGCCCTCTACGGCACAGATACGCAGTATTTT
TRBV6-2/TRBV6-3	TRBJ1-1	.	few	CASRQTGLNTEAFF	TGTGCCAGCAGACAGACAGGATTGAACACTGAAGCTTTCTTT
TRBV28	TRBJ2-5	TRBD2	.	CASSRSGATGEQYF	TGTGCCAGCAGTAGGAGCGGGGCTACGGGGGAGCAGTACTTC
TRBV9	TRBJ2-7	TRBD2	.	CASRPVSGIEQYF	TGTGCCAGCCGCCCAGTGAGCGGGATTGAGCAGTACTTC
TRBV12-3/TRBV12-4	TRBJ1-1	.	.	CAGSLRGATEAFF	TGTGCCGGCAGTTTACGGGGGGCCACTGAAGCTTTCTTT
TRBV12-3/TRBV12-4	TRBJ2-7	TRBD1	few	CASTPGDRGSIEQYF	TGTGCCAGCACCCCGGGAGACAGGGGGTCGATCGAGCAGTACTTC
TRBV11-2	TRBJ2-3	.	.	CASSIEGGRGTDTQYF	TGTGCCAGCAGCATCGAAGGGGGAAGGGGCACAGATACGCAGTATTTT
TRBV12-5	TRBJ2-1	TRBD1	.	CASGPGTGYNEQFF	TGTGCTAGTGGGCCCGGGACAGGCTACAATGAGCAGTTCTTC
TRBV5-1	TRBJ2-1	TRBD2	.	CASSLGTSGGVGEQFF	TGCGCCAGCAGCTTGGGGACTAGCGGGGGGGTAGGTGAGCAGTTCTTC
TRBV28	TRBJ1-2	.	.	CASKGREGSGYTF	TGTGCCAGCAAAGGCAGAGAAGGTAGCGGCTACACCTTC
TRBV20-1	TRBJ2-7	.	few	CSANMGPESSYEQYF	TGCAGTGCCAACATGGGCCCGGAGAGCTCCTACGAGCAGTACTTC
TRBV20-1	TRBJ2-3	TRBD2	.	CSASKVGGGSDTQYF	TGCAGTGCTAGTAAGGTCGGCGGGGGGTCAGATACGCAGTATTTT
TRBV7-2	TRBJ2-3	.	.	CASSPQVYGDTQYF	TGTGCCAGCAGCCCCCAGGTGTACGGGGATACGCAGTATTTT
TRBV28	TRBJ1-1	.	.	CASSSRGITNTEAFF	TGTGCCAGCAGCTCCAGGGGAATTACCAACACTGAAGCTTTCTTT
TRBV10-3	TRBJ1-1	.	once	CAITRDIMNTEAFF	TGTGCCATCACCCGGGACATCATGAACACTGAAGCTTTCTTT
TRBV12-3/TRBV12-4	TRBJ2-5	.	.	CASSLGQAKNREYF	TGTGCCAGCAGTTTAGGGCAGGCGAAGAATAGGGAGTACTTC
TRBV7-2	TRBJ2-1	TRBD2	.	CASSLAGLAGFNNEQFF	TGTGCCAGCAGCTTAGCGGGCCTAGCGGGGTTTAACAATGAGCAGTTCTTC
TRBV29-1	TRBJ1-1	.	.	CSVEEVGGAMNTEAFF	TGCAGCGTTGAAGAGGTGGGGGGAGCGATGAACACTGAAGCTTTCTTT
TRBV12-3/TRBV12-4	TRBJ1-4	.	.	CASSLEGRANKKLFF	TGTGCCAGCAGTTTAGAGGGGCGGGCTAATAAAAAACTGTTTTTT
TRBV10-2	TRBJ2-1	TRBD2	.	CASSAGRGSYNEQFF	TGCGCCAGCAGTGCCGGGAGGGGCTCCTACAATGAGCAGTTCTTC
TRBV20-1	TRBJ2-1	.	few	CSASFPAWPGNNEQFF	TGCAGTGCTAGCTTTCCAGCCTGGCCCGGCAATAATGAGCAGTTCTTC
TRBV24-1	TRBJ2-4	.	.	CATSPGEGAFTKNIQYF	TGTGCCACCAGCCCCGGAGAAGGGGCTTTTACCAAAAACATTCAGTACTTC
TRBV20-1	TRBJ2-1	TRBD2	few	CRVEAGVVNNEQFF	TGCAGGGTCGAAGCGGGAGTTGTAAACAATGAGCAGTTCTTC
TRBV29-1	TRBJ2-5	.	many	CSVCPGSGETQYF	TGCAGCGTTTGTCCAGGTTCCGGAGAGACCCAGTACTTC
TRBV12-5	TRBJ2-5	.	.	CASGSQGGVETQYF	TGTGCTAGTGGTAGTCAAGGGGGAGTAGAGACCCAGTACTTC
TRBV6-1	TRBJ1-2	.	.	CASSELAPLGGYTF	TGTGCCAGCAGTGAACTGGCCCCTCTGGGTGGCTACACCTTC
TRBV9	TRBJ2-1	.	once	CASSVSGGLAEAVSQFF	TGTGCCAGCAGCGTCTCAGGGGGATTAGCGGAGGCGGTTTCGCAGTTCTTC
TRBV12-3/TRBV12-4	TRBJ1-6	.	few	CASSPTVGSPLHF	TGTGCCAGCAGTCCGACAGTGGGTTCACCCCTCCACTTT
TRBV10-2	TRBJ1-1	.	.	CASSQPAEGTEAFF	TGCGCCAGCAGCCAACCTGCCGAGGGCACTGAAGCTTTCTTT
TRBV27	TRBJ2-1	TRBD2	few	CASSSSSGSPSYNEQFF	TGTGCCAGCAGTTCCTCTAGCGGGAGCCCCTCCTACAATGAGCAGTTCTTC
TRBV9	TRBJ2-5	.	.	CASSVDGSVGETQYF	TGTGCCAGCAGCGTAGACGGTAGTGTGGGGGAGACCCAGTACTTC
TRBV7-9	TRBJ1-2	TRBD1	.	CASSSGQTHGYTF	TGTGCCAGCAGTTCGGGACAGACACATGGCTACACCTTC
TRBV5-1	TRBJ2-7	.	few	CASSLTGMTYEQYF	TGCGCCAGCAGCTTGACCGGGATGACCTACGAGCAGTACTTC
TRBV6-5	TRBJ1-1	.	few	CASRGDEAFF	TGTGCCAGCAGGGGGGATGAAGCTTTCTTT
TRBV20-1	TRBJ2-2	.	.	CSARVEGGDTGEQFF	TGCAGTGCTAGAGTTGAGGGAGGGGACACCGGGGAGCAGTTTTTT
TRBV12-3/TRBV12-4	TRBJ2-5	TRBD1	.	CASSHGDRGSQETQYF	TGTGCCAGCAGCCATGGGGACAGGGGGTCGCAGGAGACCCAGTACTTC
TRBV7-2	TRBJ2-1	.	.	CASSLVYRDEQFF	TGTGCCAGCAGCTTAGTGTACCGGGATGAGCAGTTCTTC
TRBV7-2	TRBJ2-3	.	.	CASSRLEGLITDTQYF	TGTGCCAGCAGCCGACTGGAGGGACTTATTACAGATACGCAGTATTTT
TRBV28	TRBJ1-1	.	.	CASSPPQGMNTEAFF	TGTGCCAGCAGTCCCCCGCAGGGTATGAACACTGAAGCTTTCTTT
TRBV12-3/TRBV12-4	TRBJ2-3	TRBD1	.	CASSTTGGQGTDTQYF	TGTGCCAGCAGCACGACAGGGGGCCAGGGCACAGATACGCAGTATTTT
TRBV5-8	TRBJ1-2	.	.	CASSLREERYGYTF	TGTGCCAGCAGCTTAAGGGAGGAACGCTATGGCTACACCTTC
TRBV29-1	TRBJ1-2	.	.	CRDTGGYTF	TGCAGAGATACAGGGGGCTACACCTTC
TRBV20-1	TRBJ2-7	.	few	CSASSLLQPGSGTPYEQYF	TGCAGTGCTAGCAGCCTTTTACAGCCCGGATCTGGTACCCCCTACGAGCAGTACTTC
TRBV20-1	TRBJ2-7	TRBD2	.	CSATGTSIGEQYF	TGCAGTGCCACCGGGACTAGCATTGGCGAGCAGTACTTC
TRBV6-5	TRBJ2-5	.	few	CASSYSRAPGKETQYF	TGTGCCAGCAGTTACAGTAGGGCACCGGGGAAAGAGACCCAGTACTTC
TRBV7-9	TRBJ2-5	TRBD2	.	CASSLGVAGDQETQYF	TGTGCCAGCAGCTTAGGGGTAGCGGGGGACCAAGAGACCCAGTACTTC
TRBV18	TRBJ2-7	TRBD2	few	CASSPGGKRSSYEQYF	TGTGCCAGCTCACCGGGGGGGAAGCGGAGCTCCTACGAGCAGTACTTC
TRBV13	TRBJ2-2	.	.	CASSLRGGQGTGELFF	TGTGCCAGCAGCTTAAGGGGCGGCCAGGGCACCGGGGAGCTGTTTTTT
TRBV12-3/TRBV12-4	TRBJ2-7	TRBD1	few	CATGTGDREQYF	TGTGCCACAGGGACAGGGGACCGCGAGCAGTACTTC